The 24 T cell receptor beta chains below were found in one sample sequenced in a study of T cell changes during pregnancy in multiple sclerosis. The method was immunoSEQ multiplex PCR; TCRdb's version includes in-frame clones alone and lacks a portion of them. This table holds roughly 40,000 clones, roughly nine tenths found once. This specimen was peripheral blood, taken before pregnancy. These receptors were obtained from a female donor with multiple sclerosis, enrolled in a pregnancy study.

CDR3: CASSPETGRYEQYF. CDR3 bases: TGTGCCAGCAGCCCAGAGACAGGAAGATACGAGCAGTACTTC. V and J are TRBV5-4 and TRBJ2-7, with D tentatively TRBD1 (6 bases). Per germline, CDR1 SGHNT and CDR2 YYREEE (reference sequence). V shed 4 bases and J shed 4 bases, with 15 bases lying between them. The CDR3 extends over 14 amino acids.

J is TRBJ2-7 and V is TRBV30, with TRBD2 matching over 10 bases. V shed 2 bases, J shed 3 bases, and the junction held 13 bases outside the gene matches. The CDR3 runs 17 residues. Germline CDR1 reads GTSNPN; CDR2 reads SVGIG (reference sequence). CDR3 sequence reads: CAWSRGSGRSHFYEQYF. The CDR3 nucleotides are TGTGCCTGGAGTAGGGGTAGCGGGAGGTCACATTTCTACGAGCAGTACTTC.

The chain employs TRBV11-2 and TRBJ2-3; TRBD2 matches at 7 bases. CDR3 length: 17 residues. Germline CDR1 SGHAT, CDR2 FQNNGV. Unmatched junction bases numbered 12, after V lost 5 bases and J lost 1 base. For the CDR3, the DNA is TGTGCCAGCAGCCAAGGTGTCTGGCTAGCGGGCACAGATACGCAGTATTTT. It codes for CASSQGVWLAGTDTQYF. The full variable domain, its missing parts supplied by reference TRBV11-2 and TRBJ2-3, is EAGVAQSPRYKIIEKRQSVAFWCNPISGHATLYWYQQILGQGPKLLIQFQNNGVVDDSQLPKDRFSAERLKGVDSTLKIQPAKLEDSAVYLCASSQGVWLAGTDTQYFGPGTRLTVL.

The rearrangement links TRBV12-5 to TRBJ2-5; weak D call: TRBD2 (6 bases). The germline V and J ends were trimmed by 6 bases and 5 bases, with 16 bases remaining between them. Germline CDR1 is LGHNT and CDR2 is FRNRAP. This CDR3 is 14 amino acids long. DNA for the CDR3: TGTGCTAGTGGCTCGACTAGTGGTGGCGAGACCCAGTACTTC. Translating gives CASGSTSGGETQYF.

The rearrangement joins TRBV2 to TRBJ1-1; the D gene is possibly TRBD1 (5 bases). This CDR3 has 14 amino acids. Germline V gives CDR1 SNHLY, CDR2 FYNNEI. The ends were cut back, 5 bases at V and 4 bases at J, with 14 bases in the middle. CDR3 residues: CASSIQGISTEAFF. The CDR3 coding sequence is TGTGCCAGCAGTATTCAGGGCATATCCACTGAAGCTTTCTTT.

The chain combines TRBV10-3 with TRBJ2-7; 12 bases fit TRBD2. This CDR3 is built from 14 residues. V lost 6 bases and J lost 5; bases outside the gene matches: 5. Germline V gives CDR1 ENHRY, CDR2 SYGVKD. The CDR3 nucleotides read TGTGCCATCAGGACACGACTAGCGGGAGACGAGCAGTACTTC. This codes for CAIRTRLAGDEQYF.

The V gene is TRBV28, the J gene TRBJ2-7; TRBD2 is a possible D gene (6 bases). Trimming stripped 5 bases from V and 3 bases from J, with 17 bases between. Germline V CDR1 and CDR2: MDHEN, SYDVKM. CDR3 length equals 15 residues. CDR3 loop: CASSPVERVLYEQYF. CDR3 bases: TGTGCCAGCAGTCCCGTAGAGCGGGTCCTCTACGAGCAGTACTTC.

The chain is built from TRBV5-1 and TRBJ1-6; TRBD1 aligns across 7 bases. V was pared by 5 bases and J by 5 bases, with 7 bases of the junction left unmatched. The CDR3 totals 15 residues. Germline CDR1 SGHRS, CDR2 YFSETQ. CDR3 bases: TGCGCCAGCAGGCTGGGGACAGTAAATAATTCACCCCTCCACTTT. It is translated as CASRLGTVNNSPLHF. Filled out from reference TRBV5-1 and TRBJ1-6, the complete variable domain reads KAGVTQTPRYLIKTRGQQVTLSCSPISGHRSVSWYQQTPGQGLQFLFEYFSETQRNKGNFPGRFSGRQFSNSRSEMNVSTLELGDSALYLCASRLGTVNNSPLHFGNGTRLTVT.

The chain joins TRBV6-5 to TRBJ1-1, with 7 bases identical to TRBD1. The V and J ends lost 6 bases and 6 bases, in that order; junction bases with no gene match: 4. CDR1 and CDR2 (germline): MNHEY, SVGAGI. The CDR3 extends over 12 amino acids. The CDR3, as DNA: TGTGCCAGCAGGCTCGGGACAGCTGAAGCTTTCTTT. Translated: CASRLGTAEAFF.

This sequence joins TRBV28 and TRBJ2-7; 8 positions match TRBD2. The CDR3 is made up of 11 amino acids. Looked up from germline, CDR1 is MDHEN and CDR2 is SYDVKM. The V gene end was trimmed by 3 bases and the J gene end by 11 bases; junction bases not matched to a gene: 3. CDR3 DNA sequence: TGTGCCAGCAGTTTTTCGGGGGGGAAGTACTTC. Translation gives CASSFSGGKYF.

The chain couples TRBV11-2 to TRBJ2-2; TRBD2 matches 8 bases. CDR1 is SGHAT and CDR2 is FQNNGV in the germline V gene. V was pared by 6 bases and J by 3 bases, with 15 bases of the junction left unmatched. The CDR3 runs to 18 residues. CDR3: CASRSLGASGPDTGELFF. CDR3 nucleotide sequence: TGTGCCAGCAGATCCCTCGGGGCTAGCGGGCCTGACACCGGGGAGCTGTTTTTT.

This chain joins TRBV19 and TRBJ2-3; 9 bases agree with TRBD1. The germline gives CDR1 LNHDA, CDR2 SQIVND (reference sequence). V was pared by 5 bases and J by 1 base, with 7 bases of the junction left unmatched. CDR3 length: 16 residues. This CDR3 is CASSPSRDRGTDTQYF. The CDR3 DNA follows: TGTGCCAGTAGTCCAAGCCGGGACAGGGGCACAGATACGCAGTATTTT.

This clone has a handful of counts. CDR3 nucleotide sequence: TGTGCCAGCAGAGACGGACAGGGCCGAAATCAGCCCCAGCATTTT. It codes for CASRDGQGRNQPQHF. This chain links TRBV6-1 with TRBJ1-5; TRBD1 agrees at 8 bases. The CDR3 runs 15 residues. The germline CDR1 and CDR2 sequences are MNHNS and SASEGT. The V segment lost 6 bases and the J segment 4 bases; nucleotides outside the gene matches: 8.

CDR3 sequence: CASSVRTDTNYGYTF. CDR3 in DNA: TGTGCCAGCAGCGTTCGGACAGACACTAACTATGGCTACACCTTC. The rearrangement links TRBV28 to TRBJ1-2; TRBD1 is a possible D gene (6 bases). V lost 6 bases to trimming and J lost 0 bases, with 14 bases between them. The CDR3 is 15 residues long. The V gene's germline CDR1 is MDHEN and CDR2 SYDVKM.

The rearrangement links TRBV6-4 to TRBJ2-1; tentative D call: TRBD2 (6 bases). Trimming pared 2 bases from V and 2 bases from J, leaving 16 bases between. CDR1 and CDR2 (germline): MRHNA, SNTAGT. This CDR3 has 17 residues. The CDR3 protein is CASSDRNERATYNEQFF. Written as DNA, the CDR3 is TGTGCCAGCAGTGACAGGAACGAGCGGGCTACCTACAATGAGCAGTTCTTC.

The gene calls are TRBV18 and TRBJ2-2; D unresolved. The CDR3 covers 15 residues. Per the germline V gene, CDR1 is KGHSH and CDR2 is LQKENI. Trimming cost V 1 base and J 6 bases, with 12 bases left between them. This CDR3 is CASSPQETRSGELFF. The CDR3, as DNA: TGTGCCAGCTCACCACAGGAGACCCGGTCCGGGGAGCTGTTTTTT.

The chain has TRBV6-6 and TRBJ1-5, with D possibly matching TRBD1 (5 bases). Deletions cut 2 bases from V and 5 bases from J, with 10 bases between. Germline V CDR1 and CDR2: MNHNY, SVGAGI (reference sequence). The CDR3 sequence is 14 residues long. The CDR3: CASSYGATDQPQHF. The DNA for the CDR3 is TGTGCCAGCAGTTACGGGGCTACTGATCAGCCCCAGCATTTT.

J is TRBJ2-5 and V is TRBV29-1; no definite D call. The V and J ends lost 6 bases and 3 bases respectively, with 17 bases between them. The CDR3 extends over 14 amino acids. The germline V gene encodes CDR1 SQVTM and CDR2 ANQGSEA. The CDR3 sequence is CSVARVSLEETQYF. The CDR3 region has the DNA TGCAGCGTGGCCCGGGTTAGTTTGGAAGAGACCCAGTACTTC.

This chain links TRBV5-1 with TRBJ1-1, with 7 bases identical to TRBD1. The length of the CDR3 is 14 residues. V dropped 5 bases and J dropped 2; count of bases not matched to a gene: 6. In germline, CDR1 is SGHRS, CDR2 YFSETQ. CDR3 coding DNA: TGCGCCAGCAGACGAAGGGACAGCAACACTGAAGCTTTCTTT. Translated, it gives CASRRRDSNTEAFF. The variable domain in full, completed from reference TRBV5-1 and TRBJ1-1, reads KAGVTQTPRYLIKTRGQQVTLSCSPISGHRSVSWYQQTPGQGLQFLFEYFSETQRNKGNFPGRFSGRQFSNSRSEMNVSTLELGDSALYLCASRRRDSNTEAFFGQGTRLTVV.

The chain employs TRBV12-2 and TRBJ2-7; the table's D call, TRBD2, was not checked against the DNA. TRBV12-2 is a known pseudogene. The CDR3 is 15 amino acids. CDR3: CASRLERPGIHEQYF. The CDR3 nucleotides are TGTGCAAGTCGCTTAGAGCGACCCGGGATTCACGAGCAGTACTTC.

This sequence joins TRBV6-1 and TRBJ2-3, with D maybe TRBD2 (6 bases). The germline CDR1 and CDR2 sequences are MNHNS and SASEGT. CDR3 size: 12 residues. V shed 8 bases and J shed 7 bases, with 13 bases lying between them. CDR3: CASGPRGHTQYF. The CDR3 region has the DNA TGTGCCAGCGGCCCGCGGGGACATACGCAGTATTTT.

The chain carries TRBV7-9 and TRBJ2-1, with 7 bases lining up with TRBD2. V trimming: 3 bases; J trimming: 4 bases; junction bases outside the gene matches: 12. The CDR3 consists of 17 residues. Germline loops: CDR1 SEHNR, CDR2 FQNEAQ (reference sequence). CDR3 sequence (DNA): TGTGCCAGCAGCTTCGACCCTGGACGGGACTATTACAATGAGCAGTTCTTC. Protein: CASSFDPGRDYYNEQFF.

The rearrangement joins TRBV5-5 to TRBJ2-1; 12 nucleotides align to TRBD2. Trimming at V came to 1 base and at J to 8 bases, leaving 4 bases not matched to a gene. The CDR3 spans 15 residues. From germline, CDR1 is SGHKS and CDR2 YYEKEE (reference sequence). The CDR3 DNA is TGTGCCAGCAGCTTGATGACTAGCGGGAGTGATGAGCAGTTCTTC. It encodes CASSLMTSGSDEQFF.

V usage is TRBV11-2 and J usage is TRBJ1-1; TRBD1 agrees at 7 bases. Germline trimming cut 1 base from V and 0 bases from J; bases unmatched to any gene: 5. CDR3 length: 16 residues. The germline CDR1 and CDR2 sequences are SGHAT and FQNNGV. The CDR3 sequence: CASSLGPTGLNTEAFF. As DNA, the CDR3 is TGTGCCAGCAGCTTAGGCCCGACAGGGCTGAACACTGAAGCTTTCTTT.